This record covers a single T cell receptor (beta chain). This specimen comes from a study of blood T cell repertoires in COVID-19. The wider study: Italy, Spain and the United States were the sources of the convalescent and acute COVID-19 samples.

Followed longitudinally, the Seattle patients had been enrolled during active infection. Methods used by the authors: Amplified reference gene primers provided the basis for estimating nucleated cell counts. Assay used: immunoSEQ multiplex PCR; TCRdb lists only in-frame clones, some missing. V, J and clone size are taken as reported in that table, and D and trimming were inferred from the DNA itself. Here the sample spans around 100,000 clones, 85% to 90% being singletons. Germline V gene sequence: CDR1 MDHEN, CDR2 SYDVKM. This CDR3 is built from 14 residues. The trim removed 3 bases at V and 4 bases at J, leaving 1 base unmatched.

The gene calls are TRBV28 and TRBJ1-5, with 9 bases aligning to TRBD1. The receptor's source is a woman in her sixties or seventies with COVID-19, enrolled during active disease. Material: peripheral blood. The CDR3 here is CASSFGTGNQPQHF. CDR3 coding DNA: TGTGCCAGCAGTTTTGGGACAGGGAATCAGCCCCAGCATTTT.